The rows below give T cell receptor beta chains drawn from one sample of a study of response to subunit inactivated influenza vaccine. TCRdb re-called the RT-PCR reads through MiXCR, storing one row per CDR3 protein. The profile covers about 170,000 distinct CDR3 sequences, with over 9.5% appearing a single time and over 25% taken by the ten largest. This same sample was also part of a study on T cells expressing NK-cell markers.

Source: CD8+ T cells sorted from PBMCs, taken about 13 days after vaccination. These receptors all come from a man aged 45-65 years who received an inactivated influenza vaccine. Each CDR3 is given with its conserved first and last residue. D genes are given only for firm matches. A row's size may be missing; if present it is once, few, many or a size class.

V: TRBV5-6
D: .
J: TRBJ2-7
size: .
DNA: TGTGCCAGCAGCTTGGGGCTAGTTTCCTACGAGCAGTACTTC
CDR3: CASSLGLVSYEQYF

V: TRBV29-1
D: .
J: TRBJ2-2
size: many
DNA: TGCAGCGTTGCGAGGACCGGGGAGCTGTTTTTT
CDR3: CSVARTGELFF

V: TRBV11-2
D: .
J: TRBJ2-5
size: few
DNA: TGTGCCAGCAGCTTAGAGTTTCCGGAGACCCAGTACTTC
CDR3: CASSLEFPETQYF

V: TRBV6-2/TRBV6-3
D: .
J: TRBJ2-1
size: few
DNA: TGTGCCAGCAGTTACGTTTCGGCAGGCAATGAGCAGTTCTTC
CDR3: CASSYVSAGNEQFF

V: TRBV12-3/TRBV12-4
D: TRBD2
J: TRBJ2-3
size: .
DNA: TGTGCCAGCAGTTCCTGGACTAGTTCAGATACGCAGTATTTT
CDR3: CASSSWTSSDTQYF

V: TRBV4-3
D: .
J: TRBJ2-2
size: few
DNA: TGCGCCAGCAGCCAAGAAGGCGCCTCGGGGTACGGGGAGCTGTTTTTT
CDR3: CASSQEGASGYGELFF

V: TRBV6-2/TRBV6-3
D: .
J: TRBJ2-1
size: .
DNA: TGTGCCAGCAGTTACTTCGTTGAGCAGTTCTTC
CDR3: CASSYFVEQFF

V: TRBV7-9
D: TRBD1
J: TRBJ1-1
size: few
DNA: TGTGCCAGCAGCTTAATGGGACAGGGGATTACTGAAGCTTTCTTT
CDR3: CASSLMGQGITEAFF

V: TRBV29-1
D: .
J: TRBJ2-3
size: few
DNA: TGCAGCGTTGTGGGCAGGGGCACAGATACGCAGTATTTT
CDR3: CSVVGRGTDTQYF

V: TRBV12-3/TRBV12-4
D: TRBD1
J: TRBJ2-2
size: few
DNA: TGTGCCAGCAGTTTAGCGGGACAGATGACCGGGGAGCTGTTTTTT
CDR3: CASSLAGQMTGELFF

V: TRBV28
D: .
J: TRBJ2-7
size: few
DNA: TGTGCCAGCAGTCCCGCCAGGGCTACCTACGAGCAGTACTTC
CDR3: CASSPARATYEQYF

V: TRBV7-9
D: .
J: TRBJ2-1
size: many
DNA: TGTGCCAGCAGCTTAGGGGGGCCCTCCTACAATGAGCAGTTCTTC
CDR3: CASSLGGPSYNEQFF

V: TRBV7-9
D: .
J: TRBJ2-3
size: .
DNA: TGTGCCAGCAGCTTAGTTGGGATAGCGGATACGCAGTATTTT
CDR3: CASSLVGIADTQYF

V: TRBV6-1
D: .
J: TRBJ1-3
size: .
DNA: TGTGCCAGCAGCCTCCCTGAGGGAGGGGCCTCTGGAAACACCATATATTTT
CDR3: CASSLPEGGASGNTIYF

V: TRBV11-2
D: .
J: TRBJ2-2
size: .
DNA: TGTGACAGCAGCTTAGCCTGGAACACCGGGGAGCTGTTTTTT
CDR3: CDSSLAWNTGELFF

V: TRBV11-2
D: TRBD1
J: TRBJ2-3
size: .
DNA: TGTGCCAGCAGCTTAGTCGACAGGGGAATTTGGACAGATACGCAGTATTTT
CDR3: CASSLVDRGIWTDTQYF

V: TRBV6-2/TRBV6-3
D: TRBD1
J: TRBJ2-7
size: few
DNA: TGTGCCAGCAGTTACTCTTACACAGGGGCCTACGAGCAGTACTTC
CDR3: CASSYSYTGAYEQYF

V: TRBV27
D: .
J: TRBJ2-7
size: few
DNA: TGTGCCAGCAGCACGCAGGGAAATTGGGACGAGCAGTACTTC
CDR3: CASSTQGNWDEQYF

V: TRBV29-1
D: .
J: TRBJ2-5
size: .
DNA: TGCAGCGTTTTTCAAGAGACCCAGTACTTC
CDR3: CSVFQETQYF

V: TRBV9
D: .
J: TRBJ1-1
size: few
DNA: TGTGCCAGCAGCCCCCCCCGCGACGAAGCTTTCTTT
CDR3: CASSPPRDEAFF

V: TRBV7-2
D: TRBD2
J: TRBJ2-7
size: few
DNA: TGTGCCAGCAGCTTATTATTGCGGGAGGGCCCAACCTACGAGCAGTACTTC
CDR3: CASSLLLREGPTYEQYF

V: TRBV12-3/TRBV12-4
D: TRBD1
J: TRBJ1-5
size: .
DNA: TGTGCCAGCAGCCCAGGGGGAGGACGCAATCAGCCCCAGCATTTT
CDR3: CASSPGGGRNQPQHF

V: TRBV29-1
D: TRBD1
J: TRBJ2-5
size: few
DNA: TGCAGCGTTGAACACAGGGGCCGAGAGACCCAGTACTTC
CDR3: CSVEHRGRETQYF

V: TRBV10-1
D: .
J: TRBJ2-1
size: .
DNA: TGCGCCAGCAGTGCCCAGGAAAACAATGAGCAGTTCTTC
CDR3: CASSAQENNEQFF

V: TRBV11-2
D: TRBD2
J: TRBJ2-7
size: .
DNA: TGTGCCAGCAGTGTAGTCGGGGGGGGATACTACGAGCAGTACTTC
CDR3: CASSVVGGGYYEQYF

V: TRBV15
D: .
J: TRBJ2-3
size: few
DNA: TGTGCCACCGGATCTTTGGGGACGACTTCGGGCACAGATACGCAGTATTTT
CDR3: CATGSLGTTSGTDTQYF

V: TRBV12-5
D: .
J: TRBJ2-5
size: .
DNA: TGTGCTAGTGGCCCAGAAGGGATCCCGGGGGAGACCCAGTACTTC
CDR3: CASGPEGIPGETQYF

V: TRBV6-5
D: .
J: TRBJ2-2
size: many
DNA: TGTGCCAGCAGTTACCCAGGCACCGGGGAGCTGTTTTTT
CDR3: CASSYPGTGELFF

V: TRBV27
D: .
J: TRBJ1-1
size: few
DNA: TGTGCCAGCAGTTTGGGCCGCTCCACTGAAGCTTTCTTT
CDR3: CASSLGRSTEAFF

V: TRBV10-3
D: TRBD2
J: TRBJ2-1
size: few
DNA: TGTGCCATCAGTGAGTCGGGACTATTAAATGAGCAGTTCTTC
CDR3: CAISESGLLNEQFF

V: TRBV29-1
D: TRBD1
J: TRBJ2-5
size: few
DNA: TGCAGCGTTGGACCCACGGGACAGGGGGCTCAAGAGACCCAGTACTTC
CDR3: CSVGPTGQGAQETQYF

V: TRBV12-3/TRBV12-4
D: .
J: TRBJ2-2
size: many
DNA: TGTGCCAGCAGTTTTTGGACAGACACCGGGGAGCTGTTTTTT
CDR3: CASSFWTDTGELFF

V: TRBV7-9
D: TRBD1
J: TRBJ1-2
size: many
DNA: TGTGCCAGCAGCTTAGGCACAGGGGGCGAAGTGGATGGCTACACCTTC
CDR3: CASSLGTGGEVDGYTF

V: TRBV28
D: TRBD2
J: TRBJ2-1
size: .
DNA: TGTGCCAGCAAGACAGCGGCGGGAGGCCATGAGCAGTTCTTC
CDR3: CASKTAAGGHEQFF

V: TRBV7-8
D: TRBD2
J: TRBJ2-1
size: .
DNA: TGTGCCAGCAGCCCGTTAGCGGGATACAATGAGCAGTTCTTC
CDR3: CASSPLAGYNEQFF

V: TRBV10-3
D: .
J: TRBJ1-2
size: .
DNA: TGTGCCATCAGTGTTTTTGACCATGGGGTGTTCACAGGGTGGGGCTACACCTTC
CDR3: CAISVFDHGVFTGWGYTF

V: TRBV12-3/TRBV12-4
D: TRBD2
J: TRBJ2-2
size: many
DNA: TGTGCCAGCAGTATGACTAGCGGATACACCGGGGAGCTGTTTTTT
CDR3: CASSMTSGYTGELFF

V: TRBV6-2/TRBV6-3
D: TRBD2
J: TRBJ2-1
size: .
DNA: TGTGCCAGCAGTCACCTGACTAGCGGGAGCTATAATGAGCAGTTCTTC
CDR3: CASSHLTSGSYNEQFF

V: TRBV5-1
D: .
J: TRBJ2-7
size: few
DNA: TGCGCCAGCAGCTTGGCCGCCGGGGCCTACGAGCAGTACTTC
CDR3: CASSLAAGAYEQYF

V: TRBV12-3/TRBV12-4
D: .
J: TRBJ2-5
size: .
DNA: TGTGCCAGCAGTTCGCCCAGCTTGGAGACCCAGTACTTC
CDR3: CASSSPSLETQYF